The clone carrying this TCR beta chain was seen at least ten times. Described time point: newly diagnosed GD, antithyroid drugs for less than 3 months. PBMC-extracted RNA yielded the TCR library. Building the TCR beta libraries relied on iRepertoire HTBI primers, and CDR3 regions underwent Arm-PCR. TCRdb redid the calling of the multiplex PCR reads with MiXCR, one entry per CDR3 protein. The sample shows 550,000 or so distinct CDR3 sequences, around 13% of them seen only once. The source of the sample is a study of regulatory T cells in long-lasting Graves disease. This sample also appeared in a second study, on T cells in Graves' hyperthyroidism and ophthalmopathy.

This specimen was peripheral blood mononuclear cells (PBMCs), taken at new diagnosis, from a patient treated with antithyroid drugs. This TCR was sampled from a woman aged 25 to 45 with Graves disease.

The CDR3 DNA reads as TGTGCCAGCAGTGAGAGGGACTCAAGATCCTACAATGAGCAGTTCTTC. Amino acids: CASSERDSRSYNEQFF. The V gene is TRBV6-2 or TRBV6-3, the J gene TRBJ2-1, with D perhaps TRBD2 (6 bases). Trimming pared 5 bases from V and 1 base from J, leaving 15 bases between. CDR3 length equals 16 residues. Germline V lookup: CDR1 MNHEY, CDR2 SVGEGT.